The rows below give T cell receptor beta chains drawn from one sample of a study of persistence of HIV-infected CD4 T cells. No antigen has been assigned to these receptors. Data came from immunoSEQ multiplex PCR; TCRdb stores just in-frame clones and leaves some out. The table includes more than 30,000 clones, roughly 80% detected once. Sequenced material: CD4+ T cells sorted from PBMCs after roughly 17-hour stimulation, taken from a patient who received antiretroviral therapy. The receptor set was obtained from an adult woman with HIV who was CMV-seropositive. CDR3s include the opening cysteine and the closing phenylalanine or tryptophan. The size of a clone is reported for some rows only, either as once, few or many, or as a class for expanded clones.

TRBJ2-3 | NA | TRBV4-3 | 12 | CASSLDKYTQYF
TRBJ1-1 | NA | TRBV27 | 14 | CASSSDRGFTEAFF
TRBJ1-1 | NA | TRBV3-1/TRBV3-2 | 16 | CASSLRAVMGNTEAFF
TRBJ2-5 | NA | TRBV6-5 | 11 | CASSPSRTQYF
TRBJ2-5 | few | TRBV28 | 15 | CASSWGGQGRETQYF
TRBJ1-2 | NA | TRBV9 | 13 | CASSGHSGAGYTF
TRBJ2-7 | NA | TRBV18 | 17 | CASSRPGLADVSYEQYF
TRBJ1-1 | NA | TRBV15 | 15 | CATSRDPTGNTEAFF
TRBJ2-3 | once | TRBV19 | 17 | CASSIEAGASGTDTQYF
TRBJ2-7 | NA | TRBV2 | 14 | CASRAGLASFEQYF
TRBJ2-5 | NA | TRBV19 | 14 | CASSIRDGVETQYF
TRBJ1-2 | NA | TRBV6-5 | 15 | CASRDYSGRNYGYTF
TRBJ1-1 | once | TRBV5-1 | 14 | CASSLVAGNTEAFF
TRBJ1-1 | NA | TRBV30 | 15 | CAWDKRDRVYIEAFF
TRBJ2-4 | NA | TRBV3-1/TRBV3-2 | 15 | CASSSQTVTKNIQYF
TRBJ2-1 | few | TRBV5-4 | 16 | CASSGGGTGEFSEQFF
TRBJ2-6 | NA | TRBV27 | 18 | CASSLSRLAGSGANVLTF
TRBJ1-5 | NA | TRBV5-5 | 17 | CASSPSSGPLRNQPQHF
TRBJ2-7 | once | TRBV6-5 | 14 | CASTPRALTYEQYF
TRBJ2-1 | NA | TRBV9 | 15 | CASSIDPDSYNEQFF
TRBJ2-7 | NA | TRBV5-1 | 14 | CASGDTGGVGEQYF
TRBJ1-1 | few | TRBV29-1 | 12 | CSVSHMNTEAFF
TRBJ1-6 | NA | TRBV4-3 | 13 | CASSQDPVSPLHF
TRBJ1-1 | few | TRBV7-2 | 16 | CASSRPGQGRNTEAFF
TRBJ2-1 | NA | TRBV5-6 | 16 | CASSLSGPGTGNEQFF
TRBJ2-5 | NA | TRBV5-1 | 15 | CASSLGSGNQETQYF
TRBJ2-3 | NA | TRBV7-6 | 15 | CASSSAGVRTDTQYF
TRBJ1-3 | NA | TRBV18 | 15 | CASSPGGSGGNTIYF
TRBJ2-1 | NA | TRBV6-1 | 15 | CASSDPGYSYNEQFF
TRBJ2-5 | NA | TRBV9 | 14 | CASSGQGAKETQYF
TRBJ1-4 | NA | TRBV11-3 | 14 | CASSWGQGREKLFF
TRBJ1-2 | NA | TRBV2 | 13 | CASRTGQGVGYTF
TRBJ2-5 | once | TRBV7-8 | 15 | CASSSGLAGLKTQYF
TRBJ2-5 | NA | TRBV2 | 11 | CASRTQETQYF
TRBJ2-5 | NA | TRBV18 | 19 | CASSLRIPLAGSPQETQYF
TRBJ1-1 | few | TRBV15 | 15 | CATSRAPGTNTEAFF
TRBJ1-4 | NA | TRBV5-1 | 15 | CASSPNSKGDEKLFF
TRBJ1-5 | once | TRBV19 | 16 | CASNVGGNLLSQPQHF
TRBJ1-2 | NA | TRBV6-5 | 15 | CASSYSGEVSKGYTF
TRBJ2-2 | NA | TRBV7-9 | 16 | CASSSGTGGYTGELFF
TRBJ2-2 | NA | TRBV7-2 | 18 | CASSLRASGGGRTGELFF
TRBJ2-6 | NA | TRBV19 | 15 | CASSNPSSGANVLTF
TRBJ2-3 | NA | TRBV5-1 | 14 | CASSWGRGGDTQYF
TRBJ2-2 | NA | TRBV6-2/TRBV6-3 | 16 | CASSGTGMMNTGELFF
TRBJ1-2 | NA | TRBV2 | 13 | CASSEWDRGGYTF